This record covers a single TCR beta chain. What antigen it recognizes has not been identified. No much larger clone exists at a distance of one base, and base qualities are not known. This record belongs to a study of T cell repertoires in cytomegalovirus infection (dated by TCRdb to between 2018 and 2021). With respect to the entire study: Alongside well-studied HLA-B-restricted epitopes, the peptide stimulations were aimed at recently identified HLA-C-restricted CMV epitopes, whose presentation resists viral immunomodulation. Donor HLA type was relevant to the analysis, as public TCR beta signatures indicated carriage of CMV infection together with the matching HLA type.

Spanning cysteine to phenylalanine, the CDR3 consists of 15 amino acids. CDR3 DNA is the only sequence kept; it has 45 bases, read in frame from the first base. The germline V gene provides CDR1 MGHRA and CDR2 YSYEKL. V loses 5 bases of germline sequence and J loses 3 bases, and the interval between the two ends is 14 bases. Broader findings and caveats from the paper: The ex vivo response was dominated by HLA-C-restricted CMV-specific TCR beta clonotypes, which also provided the single most frequent clonotype in two of eight donors. In both this cohort and an independent cohort of 352 donors, the cumulative frequency of public TCR beta family members distinguished carriers of CMV infection plus the relevant HLA type.

The sequencer was an Illumina HiSeq 1500. TCRdb trimmed public reads at Q25 via fastp, called clones via MiXCR and kept in-frame beta chains. Rows are unified per CDR3 protein, each entry keeping the most common DNA and genes. The sample records more than 250,000 distinct CDR3 sequences, 20% to 25% of which are singletons. The top ten constitute less than 15% of the sample. Per the publication, the treatment or condition label means: in vitro stimulation with specific CMV peptide epitopes to enrich CMV-specific T cells. The material was cultured PBMCs, obtained from culture after CMV antigen stimulation. The clonotype was recovered from a human donor in good health (CMV status not recorded). Some clones in this sample may be carry-over from other donors' samples. This receptor chain uses TRBV4-1 and TRBJ1-5; the D segment could be TRBD1, given 5 matching bases. The CDR3 is CASSSGGAVNQPQHF. The DNA sequence is TGCGCCAGCAGCTCAGGCGGGGCAGTCAATCAGCCCCAGCATTTT.